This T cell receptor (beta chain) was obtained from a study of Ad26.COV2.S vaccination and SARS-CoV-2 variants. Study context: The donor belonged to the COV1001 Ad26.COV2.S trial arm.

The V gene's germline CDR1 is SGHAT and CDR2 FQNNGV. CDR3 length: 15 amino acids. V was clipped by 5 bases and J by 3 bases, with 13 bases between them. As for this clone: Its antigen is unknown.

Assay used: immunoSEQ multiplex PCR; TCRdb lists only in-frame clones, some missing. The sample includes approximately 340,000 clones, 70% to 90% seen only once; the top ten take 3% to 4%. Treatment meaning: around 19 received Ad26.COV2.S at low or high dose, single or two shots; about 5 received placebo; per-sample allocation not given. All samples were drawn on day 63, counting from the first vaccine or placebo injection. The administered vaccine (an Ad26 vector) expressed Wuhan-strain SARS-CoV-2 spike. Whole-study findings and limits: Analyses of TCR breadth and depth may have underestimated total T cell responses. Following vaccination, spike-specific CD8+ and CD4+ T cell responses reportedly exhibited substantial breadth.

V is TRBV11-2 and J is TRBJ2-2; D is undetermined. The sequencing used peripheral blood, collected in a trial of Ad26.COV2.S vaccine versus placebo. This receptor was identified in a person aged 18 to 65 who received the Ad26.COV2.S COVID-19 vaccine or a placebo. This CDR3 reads CASSPRVGDTGELFF. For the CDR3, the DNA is TGTGCCAGCAGCCCAAGAGTTGGGGACACCGGGGAGCTGTTTTTT. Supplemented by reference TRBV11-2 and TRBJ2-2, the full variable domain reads EAGVAQSPRYKIIEKRQSVAFWCNPISGHATLYWYQQILGQGPKLLIQFQNNGVVDDSQLPKDRFSAERLKGVDSTLKIQPAKLEDSAVYLCASSPRVGDTGELFFGEGSRLTVL.